This T cell receptor (beta chain) was sequenced during a study of cytotoxic CD8 clonotypes in ibrutinib-treated CLL. Study as a whole: The patient breakdown showed approximately 11 relapsed/refractory and about 16 treatment-naive cases, with 17 IGHV unmutated. Overall study results and limits: Clonality was higher at ibrutinib response and returned toward baseline at progression.

As for this clone: Antigen specificity is unknown.

The CDR3 spans 14 residues. Germline V lookup: CDR1 SGDLS, CDR2 YYNGEE. V was pared by 4 bases and J by 5 bases, with 15 bases between. Depths of 1 in 200,000 to 1 in 1 million T cells were the sequencing target. The protocol was immunoSEQ multiplex PCR, while the TCRdb copy is restricted to in-frame clones and leaves out a portion. Of 270,000 or so clones in the sample, less than 85% were seen once. The receptor's source is a human donor with chronic lymphocytic leukemia. The sequenced sample was PBMCs, obtained at disease progression, from a patient treated with ibrutinib. The chain couples TRBV9 to TRBJ2-5; D perhaps matches TRBD1 (6 bases). CDR3 nucleotide sequence: TGTGCCAGCAGCAAAACAGGGCTCTGGGAGACCCAGTACTTC. The encoded protein is CASSKTGLWETQYF. Combining the CDR3 with reference TRBV9 and TRBJ2-5 gives the whole variable domain DSGVTQTPKHLITATGQRVTLRCSPRSGDLSVYWYQQSLDQGLQFLIQYYNGEERAKGNILERFSAQQFPDLHSELNLSSLELGDSALYFCASSKTGLWETQYFGPGTRLLVL.